This T cell receptor (beta chain) was observed in a study of blood T cell repertoires in COVID-19. Germline loops: CDR1 GTSNPN, CDR2 SVGIG (reference sequence). There are 13 residues in the CDR3. V gave up 1 base and J gave up 14 bases; unmatched junction bases: 13. The method was immunoSEQ multiplex PCR; TCRdb's version includes in-frame clones alone and lacks a portion of them. The sample lists about 200,000 clones, around 90% occurring once. The sequence derives from a man between 18 and 35 years old with active or convalescent COVID-19. This sequence joins TRBV30 and TRBJ1-1; 7 bases agree with TRBD1. Sequenced sample: peripheral blood. The CDR3 sequence: CAWSADRATGLFF. CDR3 coding DNA: TGTGCCTGGAGTGCGGACCGGGCGACAGGGCTGTTCTTT.